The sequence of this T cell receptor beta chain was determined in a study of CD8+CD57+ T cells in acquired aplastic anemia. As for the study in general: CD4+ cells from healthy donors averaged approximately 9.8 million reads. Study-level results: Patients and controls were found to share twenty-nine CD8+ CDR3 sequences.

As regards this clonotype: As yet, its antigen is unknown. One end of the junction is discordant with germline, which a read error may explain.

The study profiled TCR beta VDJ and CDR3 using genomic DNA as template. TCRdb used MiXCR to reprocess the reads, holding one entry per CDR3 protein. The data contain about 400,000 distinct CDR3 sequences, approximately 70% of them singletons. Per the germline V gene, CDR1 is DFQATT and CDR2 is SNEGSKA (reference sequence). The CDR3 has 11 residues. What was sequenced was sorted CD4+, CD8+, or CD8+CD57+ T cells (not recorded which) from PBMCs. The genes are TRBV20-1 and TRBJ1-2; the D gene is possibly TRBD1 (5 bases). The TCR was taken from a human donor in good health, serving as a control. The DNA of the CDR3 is TGCAGCGCTAGTCAGGGTAGCGGCTACACCTTC. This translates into CSASQGSGYTF.